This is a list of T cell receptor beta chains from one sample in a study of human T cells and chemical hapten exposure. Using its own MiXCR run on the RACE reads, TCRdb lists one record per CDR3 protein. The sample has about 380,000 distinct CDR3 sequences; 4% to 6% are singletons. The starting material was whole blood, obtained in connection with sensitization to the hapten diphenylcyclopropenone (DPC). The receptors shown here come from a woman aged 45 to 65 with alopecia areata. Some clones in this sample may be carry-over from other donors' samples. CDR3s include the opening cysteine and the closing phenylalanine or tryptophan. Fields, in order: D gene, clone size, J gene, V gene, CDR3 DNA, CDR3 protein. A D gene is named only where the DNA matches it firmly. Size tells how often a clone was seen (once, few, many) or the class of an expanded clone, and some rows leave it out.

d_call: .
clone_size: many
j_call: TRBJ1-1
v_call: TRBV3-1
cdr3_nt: TGTGCCAGCAGCCTCGACCGCGCCACCGCTTTCTTT
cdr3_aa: CASSLDRATAFF

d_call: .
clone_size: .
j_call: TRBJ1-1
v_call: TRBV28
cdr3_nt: TGTGCCCGCAGCAGTGGACAGAGGAACACTGAAGCTTTCTTT
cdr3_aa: CARSSGQRNTEAFF

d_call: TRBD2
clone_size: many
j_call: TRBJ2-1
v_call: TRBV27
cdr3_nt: TGTGCCAGCAGACCTAGGACTAGCGGCTACAATGAGCAGTTCTTC
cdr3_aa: CASRPRTSGYNEQFF

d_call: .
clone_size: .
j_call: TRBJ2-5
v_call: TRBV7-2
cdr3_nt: TGTGCCAGCAGCTTAGTGGATAGCGGCCTGGCCCAGTACTTC
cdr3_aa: CASSLVDSGLAQYF

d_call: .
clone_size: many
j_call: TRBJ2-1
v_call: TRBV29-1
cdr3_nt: TGCAGCGTTGGGGGGGAGCAGTTCTTC
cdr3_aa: CSVGGEQFF

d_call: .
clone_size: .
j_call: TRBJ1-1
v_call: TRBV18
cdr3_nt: TGTGCCAGCTCACCCACCAGGGTAATGAACACTGAAGCTTTCTTT
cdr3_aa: CASSPTRVMNTEAFF

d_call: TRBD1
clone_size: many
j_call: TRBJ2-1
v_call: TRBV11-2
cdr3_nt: TGTGCCAGCAGCTCTGGGACAGGGGACTACAATGAGCAGTTCTTC
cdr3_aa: CASSSGTGDYNEQFF

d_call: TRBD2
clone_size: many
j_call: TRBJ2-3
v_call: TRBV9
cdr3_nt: TGTGCCAGCAGCCCTGGGACTAGCGGCACAGATACGCAGTATTTT
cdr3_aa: CASSPGTSGTDTQYF

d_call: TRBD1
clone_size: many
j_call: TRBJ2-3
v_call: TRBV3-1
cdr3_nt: TGTGCCAGCAGCCCTTTTGGACAGGGGCGCACAGATACGCAGTATTTT
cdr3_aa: CASSPFGQGRTDTQYF

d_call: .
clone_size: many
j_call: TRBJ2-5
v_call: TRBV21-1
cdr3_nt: TGTGCCAGCAGCAACCGCCCTTCCCTACTAGCGGGAGGGCCTAGTGGGCGAGAGACCCAGTACTTC
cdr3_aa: CASSNRPSLLAGGPSGRETQYF

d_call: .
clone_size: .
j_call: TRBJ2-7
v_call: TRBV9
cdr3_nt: TGTGCCAGCAGCGTCCGGGACGCTCACTACGAGCAGTACTTC
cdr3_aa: CASSVRDAHYEQYF

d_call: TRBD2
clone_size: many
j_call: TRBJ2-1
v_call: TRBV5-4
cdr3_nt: TGTGCCAGCAGCTTGGGACTAGCGGGGGGGCTCATAGAGCAGTTCTTC
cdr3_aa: CASSLGLAGGLIEQFF

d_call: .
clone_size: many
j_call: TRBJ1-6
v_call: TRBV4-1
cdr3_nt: TGCGCCAGCAGCCAAGAGGCAGAGGTCAGATATTCACCCCTCCACTTT
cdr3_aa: CASSQEAEVRYSPLHF

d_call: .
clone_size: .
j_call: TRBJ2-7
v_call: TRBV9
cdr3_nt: TGTGCCAGCAGCGTAGCTCTCGGCAGGACCTACGAGCAGTACTTC
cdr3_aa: CASSVALGRTYEQYF

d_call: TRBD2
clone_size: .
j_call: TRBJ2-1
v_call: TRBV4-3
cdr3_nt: TGCGCCAGCAGCCGGCGGGAGGGATACAATGAGCAGTTCTTC
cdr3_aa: CASSRREGYNEQFF

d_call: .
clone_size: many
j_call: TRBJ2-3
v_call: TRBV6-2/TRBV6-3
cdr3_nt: TGTGCCAGCCTGAGTTACGAGACGCAGTATTTT
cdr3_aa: CASLSYETQYF

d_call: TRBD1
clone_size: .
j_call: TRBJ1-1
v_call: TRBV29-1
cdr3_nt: TGCAGCGTGGGGACAGGGGGATCAACTGAAGCTTTCTTT
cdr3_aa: CSVGTGGSTEAFF

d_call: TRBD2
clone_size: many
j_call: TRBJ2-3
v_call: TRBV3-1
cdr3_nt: TGTGCCAGCAGCCATCATAGCGGGGGGGCAGGGGATACGCAGTATTTT
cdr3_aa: CASSHHSGGAGDTQYF

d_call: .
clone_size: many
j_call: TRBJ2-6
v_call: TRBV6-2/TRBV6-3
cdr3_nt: TGTGCCAGCAGTTACTCGAGCTCTGGGGCCAACGTCCTGACTTTC
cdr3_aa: CASSYSSSGANVLTF

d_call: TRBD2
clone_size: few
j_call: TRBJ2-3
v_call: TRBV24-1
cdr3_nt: TGTGCCACCAGTGACTCCGGACTAGCGGGAGGAGATACGCAGTATTTT
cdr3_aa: CATSDSGLAGGDTQYF

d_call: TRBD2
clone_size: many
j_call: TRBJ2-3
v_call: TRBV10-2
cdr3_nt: TGCGCCAGCAGTGAATTAGGCGGGGGGCGGGATACGCAGTATTTT
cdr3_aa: CASSELGGGRDTQYF

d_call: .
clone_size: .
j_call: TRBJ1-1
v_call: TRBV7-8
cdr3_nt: TGTGCCAGCAGCTTAGCACGCACCTTGAACACTGAAGCTTTCTTT
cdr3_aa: CASSLARTLNTEAFF

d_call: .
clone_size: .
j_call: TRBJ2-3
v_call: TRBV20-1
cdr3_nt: TGCAGTGCTCCCTACTACACGGCTAGCACAGATACGCAGTATTTT
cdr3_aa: CSAPYYTASTDTQYF

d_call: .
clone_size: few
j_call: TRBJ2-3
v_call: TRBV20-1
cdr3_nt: TGCAGTGCTAGACAGGGAAGCACAGATACGCAGTATTTT
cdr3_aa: CSARQGSTDTQYF

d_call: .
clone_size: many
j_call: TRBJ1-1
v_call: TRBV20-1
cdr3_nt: TGCAGTGCTCCCAAGGTGGGTCGACCAGGATTATACACTGAAGCTTTCTTT
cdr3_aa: CSAPKVGRPGLYTEAFF

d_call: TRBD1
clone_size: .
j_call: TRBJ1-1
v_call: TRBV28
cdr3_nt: TGTGCCAGCAGTCCCCCCGGGACAGGGGAGCGAGCTTTCTTT
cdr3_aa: CASSPPGTGERAFF

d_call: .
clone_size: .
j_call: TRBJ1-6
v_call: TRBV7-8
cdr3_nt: TGTGCCAGCAGCCCGGGCATATGGAATTCACCCCTCCACTTT
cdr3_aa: CASSPGIWNSPLHF

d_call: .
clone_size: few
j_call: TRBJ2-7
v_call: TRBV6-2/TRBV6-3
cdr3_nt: TGTGCCAGCAGTTATACCCCCCCCAGGGTCTACGAGCAGTACTTC
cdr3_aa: CASSYTPPRVYEQYF

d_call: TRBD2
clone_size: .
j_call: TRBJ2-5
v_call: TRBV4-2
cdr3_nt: TGTGCCAGCAGCTCCCGTTTCGGGGGGGCGCAGACCCAGTACTTC
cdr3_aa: CASSSRFGGAQTQYF

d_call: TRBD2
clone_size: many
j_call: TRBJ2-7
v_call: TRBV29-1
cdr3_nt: TGCAGCGTTTTTCTAGCGGGAGTTTACGAGCAGTACTTC
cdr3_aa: CSVFLAGVYEQYF

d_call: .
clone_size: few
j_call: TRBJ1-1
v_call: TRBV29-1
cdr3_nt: TGCAGCGTTGGGGCTAGAACCCGAGAGGCTTTCTTT
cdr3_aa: CSVGARTREAFF

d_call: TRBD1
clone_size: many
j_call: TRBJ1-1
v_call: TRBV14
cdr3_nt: TGTGCCAGCAGCCGTGACAGGGGAGATGAAGCTTTCTTT
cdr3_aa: CASSRDRGDEAFF

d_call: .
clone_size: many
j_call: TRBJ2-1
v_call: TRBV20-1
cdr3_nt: TGCAGTGCAACGAGAATGGCGGGGCGCTCCTACAATGAGCAGTTCTTC
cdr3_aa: CSATRMAGRSYNEQFF

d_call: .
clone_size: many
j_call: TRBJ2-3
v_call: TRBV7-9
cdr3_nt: TGTGCCAGCAGCTCCGAGGAGCAGTATTTT
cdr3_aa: CASSSEEQYF

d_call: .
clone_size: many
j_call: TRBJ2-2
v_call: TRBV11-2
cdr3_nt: TGTGCCAGCAGCTCCCGTTTCGGGGGCTCAGTCGGGGAGCTGTTTTTT
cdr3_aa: CASSSRFGGSVGELFF

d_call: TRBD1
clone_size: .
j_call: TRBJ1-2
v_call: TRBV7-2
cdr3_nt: TGTGCCAGCAGCTTAGTCCCCTCCTGGACAGGACCTAGGGGCTACACCTTC
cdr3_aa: CASSLVPSWTGPRGYTF

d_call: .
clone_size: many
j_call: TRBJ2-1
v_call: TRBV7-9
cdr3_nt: TGTGCCAGCAGCTTAGCCGGGGCGGGGAGCTCCTACAATGAGCAGTTCTTC
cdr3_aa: CASSLAGAGSSYNEQFF

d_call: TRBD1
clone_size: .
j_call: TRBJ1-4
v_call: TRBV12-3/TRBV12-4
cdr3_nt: TGTGCCAGCAGTGAAACAGGGGAGGCTAATGAAAAACTGTTTTTT
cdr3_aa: CASSETGEANEKLFF

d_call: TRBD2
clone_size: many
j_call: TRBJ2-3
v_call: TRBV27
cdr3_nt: TGTGCCAGCAGTTTACTACTAGCGGGGGGGCAAGATACGCAGTATTTT
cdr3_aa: CASSLLLAGGQDTQYF

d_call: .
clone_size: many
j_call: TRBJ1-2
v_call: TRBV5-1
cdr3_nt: TGCGCCAGCAGCCCAGGACCGTTGGGTGGCTACACCTTC
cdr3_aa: CASSPGPLGGYTF

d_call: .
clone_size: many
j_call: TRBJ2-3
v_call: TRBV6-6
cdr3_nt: TGTGCCAGCAAACAAAACACAGATACGCAGTATTTT
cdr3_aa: CASKQNTDTQYF

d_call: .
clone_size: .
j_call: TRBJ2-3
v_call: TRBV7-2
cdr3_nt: TGTGCCAGCAGCTCCAAGGGTATGAGCACAGATACGCAGTATTTT
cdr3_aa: CASSSKGMSTDTQYF

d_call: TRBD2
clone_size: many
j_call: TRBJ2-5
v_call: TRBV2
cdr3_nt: TGTGCCAGCAGTGAATGGCGGAGCGGGGCGCAAGAGACCCAGTACTTC
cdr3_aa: CASSEWRSGAQETQYF

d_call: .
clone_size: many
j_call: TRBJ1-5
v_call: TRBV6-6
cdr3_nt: TGTGCCAGCAGACGGACGGCCGATAGCAATCAGCCCCAGCATTTT
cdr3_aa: CASRRTADSNQPQHF